The 11 T cell receptor beta chains reported below all come from one sample, sequenced in a study of cytomegalovirus exposure and HLA in healthy donors. The assay was immunoSEQ multiplex PCR, and TCRdb's table has in-frame clones only and misses some. The profile shows over 200,000 clones, around 90% of them singletons. Sample: PBMCs. These receptors were obtained from a woman aged 18-29 years in good health and CMV-seropositive.

This rearrangement joins TRBV4-2 to TRBJ2-7; tentatively, D is TRBD2 (6 bases). The germline V gene has CDR1 LGHNA and CDR2 YNFKEQ. CDR3 size: 16 residues. Trimming shortened V by 3 bases and J by 4 bases, and 19 bases separated the two germline ends. CDR3 sequence: CASSHPSNEGGYEQYF. The CDR3 DNA sequence: TGTGCCAGCAGCCACCCCTCTAATGAGGGAGGTTACGAGCAGTACTTC.

The count of this clone is one. This chain joins TRBV6-5 and TRBJ1-4; TRBD1 aligns across 8 bases. J lost 8 bases, V lost 4 bases, and 6 bases had no gene match. This CDR3 is built from 14 residues. Germline V gene lookup returns CDR1 MNHEY and CDR2 SVGAGI. The CDR3 DNA follows: TGTGCCAGCAGTTCGTCCCGGGACAGGGAAAAACTGTTTTTT. Protein: CASSSSRDREKLFF.

This chain connects TRBV6-1 to TRBJ1-5, with TRBD1 as a possible D gene (5 bases). V gave up 7 bases and J gave up 4 bases, with 11 bases separating them. This CDR3 contains 13 residues. The germline V gene has CDR1 MNHNS and CDR2 SASEGT. The CDR3 bases are TGTGCCAGCAAACAGACAGAAAATCAGCCCCAGCATTTT. Amino acid sequence: CASKQTENQPQHF.

The CDR3, as DNA: TGTGCCAGCAGTTTCGGTAGCAAGTACGAGCAGTACTTC. Its translation: CASSFGSKYEQYF. The V and J genes are TRBV27 and TRBJ2-7; D not certain. The CDR3 runs to 13 residues. The germline CDR1 and CDR2 sequences are MNHEY and SMNVEV (reference sequence). The ends were cut back, 3 bases at V and 4 bases at J, with 10 bases in the middle.

This clone appeared a single time. The gene calls are TRBV5-4 and TRBJ2-3; weak D call: TRBD2 (5 bases). From germline, CDR1 is SGHNT and CDR2 YYREEE (reference sequence). The CDR3 sequence is 15 residues long. Trimming removed 3 bases at V and 3 bases at J, with 14 bases between. The CDR3 reads CASSSPTGDTDTQYF. The DNA for the CDR3 is TGTGCCAGCAGCTCGCCCACCGGGGATACAGATACGCAGTATTTT.

CDR3 nucleotide sequence: TGTGCCAGCAGCGGACCGAGTCAGGGGGCAAATCAGCCCCAGCATTTT. Translated: CASSGPSQGANQPQHF. The chain joins TRBV9 to TRBJ1-5, with 8 bases matching TRBD1. The germline V gene encodes CDR1 SGDLS and CDR2 YYNGEE. After removal of 3 bases from V and 4 bases from J, the junction contained 9 bases not matched to a gene. This CDR3 contains 16 residues. Variable domain in full (rest from reference TRBV9 and TRBJ1-5): DSGVTQTPKHLITATGQRVTLRCSPRSGDLSVYWYQQSLDQGLQFLIQYYNGEERAKGNILERFSAQQFPDLHSELNLSSLELGDSALYFCASSGPSQGANQPQHFGDGTRLSIL.

The V call is TRBV5-4, the J call TRBJ2-1; the match to TRBD1 covers 11 bases. The CDR3 is made up of 17 amino acids. Per the germline V gene, CDR1 is SGHNT and CDR2 is YYREEE (reference sequence). With V trimmed by 4 bases and J by 0 bases, 6 bases remained unmatched. CDR3 protein: CASSMDRGLNSYNEQFF. The CDR3 nucleotides are TGTGCCAGCAGCATGGACAGGGGGCTTAACTCCTACAATGAGCAGTTCTTC.

This clone was seen only a few times. The gene calls are TRBV6-1 and TRBJ1-5; D is uncertain. Per the germline V gene, CDR1 is MNHNS and CDR2 is SASEGT. The V gene lost 6 bases and the J gene lost 10 bases, with 13 bases spanning the gap. The CDR3 consists of 12 residues. In DNA, the CDR3 is TGTGCCAGCAGGCAGTTGGAGATTCCCCAGCATTTT. This translates into CASRQLEIPQHF.

This clone has just one count. One end of the junction varies from germline; a read error may be responsible. V and J are TRBV5-1 and TRBJ2-7; the D is unclear. Germline loops: CDR1 SGHRS, CDR2 YFSETQ. The CDR3 sequence is 15 residues long. CDR3 region: CASSLAAENTYGQYF. In nucleotides, the CDR3 is TGCGCCAGCAGCTTGGCCGCGGAAAATACCTACGGGCAGTACTTC.

The chain joins TRBV28 to TRBJ1-2; D might be TRBD1 (5 bases). V was clipped by 2 bases and J by 4 bases, with 17 bases between them. This CDR3 has 16 residues. Per the germline V gene, CDR1 is MDHEN and CDR2 is SYDVKM. CDR3 protein: CASSLLILTQGYGYTF. CDR3 DNA: TGTGCCAGCAGTTTACTCATACTAACCCAGGGCTATGGCTACACCTTC.

The chain carries TRBV28 and TRBJ1-1; D ambiguous. Germline CDR1 and CDR2: MDHEN and SYDVKM. Trimming pared 3 bases from V and 2 bases from J, leaving 7 bases between. The CDR3 runs to 13 residues. This CDR3 reads CASSFSVNTEAFF. CDR3 DNA sequence: TGTGCCAGCAGTTTCTCGGTCAACACTGAAGCTTTCTTT.